This TCR beta chain was sequenced for a study of T cell therapy after organ transplantation. At the level of the study: T cells were expanded two to three weeks with 30 CMV class I/II epitopes.

Study conclusions and caveats: Pretherapy CD8 clonality inversely correlated with its fold change after therapy.

Assay used: immunoSEQ multiplex PCR; TCRdb lists only in-frame clones, some missing. The table shows 50,000 or so clones, with 94% occurring only once. On this clone: Its antigen remains unknown.

The CDR3 covers 17 residues. With 1 base removed from V and 0 bases from J, the gap between germline ends came to 13 bases. Germline V gives CDR1 SGHAT, CDR2 FQNNGV. This chain connects TRBV11-2 to TRBJ1-5, with D perhaps matching TRBD1 (6 bases). The clonotype comes from a human patient who had received a solid organ transplant and had CMV disease. This specimen was CD8+ T cells from blood, taken before autologous CMV-specific T cell therapy. This CDR3 reads CASSLGQGRISNQPQHF. The CDR3 DNA reads TGTGCCAGCAGCTTAGGGCAGGGGAGAATTAGCAATCAGCCCCAGCATTTT.